These 19 T cell receptor beta chains came from one sample sequenced in a study of control samples from healthy donors and cancer patients. Measured with immunoSEQ multiplex PCR; TCRdb has only the in-frame clones, and not every one. This table has about 220,000 clones, 85% to 95% appearing once. The sequencing input was blood. These receptor sequences come from a man between 45 and 60 years old in good health.

The V and J genes are TRBV28 and TRBJ2-7; 7 bases line up with TRBD1. From germline, CDR1 is MDHEN and CDR2 SYDVKM. Trimming removed 6 bases from V and 0 bases from J; junction bases left unmatched: 8. The length of the CDR3 is 15 residues. CDR3 sequence: CASSSTGAGSYEQYF. CDR3 nucleotide sequence: TGTGCCAGCAGCTCTACAGGGGCAGGCTCCTACGAGCAGTACTTC.

This chain joins TRBV9 and TRBJ1-6; 7 nucleotides match TRBD1. The germline V gene has CDR1 SGDLS and CDR2 YYNGEE. V lost 4 bases, J lost 7 bases, and 8 bases stayed unmatched. CDR3 length: 15 residues. The CDR3 spells CASSPAGQLNSPLHF. The CDR3 DNA is TGTGCCAGCAGCCCTGCGGGACAGTTAAATTCACCCCTCCACTTT.

The rearrangement links TRBV4-1 to TRBJ1-1; 7 nucleotides line up with TRBD1. The CDR3 has 14 residues. Trimming removed 1 base from V and 4 bases from J; junction bases left unmatched: 3. CDR1 is MGHRA and CDR2 is YSYEKL in the germline V gene. In DNA, the CDR3 is TGCGCCAGCAGCCAAGCAGGGGGTGGCACTGAAGCTTTCTTT. This codes for CASSQAGGGTEAFF.

The table lists this clone with a count of one. The genes are TRBV3-1 (or the pseudogene TRBV3-2) and TRBJ1-3, with D perhaps TRBD1 (6 bases). V lost 0 bases and J 0 bases, leaving 12 bases between the germline ends. Germline CDR1 LGHDT, CDR2 YNNKEL (reference sequence). CDR3 size: 17 residues. This chain's CDR3 is CASSQDHRRGSGNTIYF. The CDR3 DNA is TGTGCCAGCAGCCAAGATCATCGCAGGGGCTCTGGAAACACCATATATTTT.

The genes are TRBV7-2 and TRBJ1-2; unclear D gene. The germline V gene encodes CDR1 SGHTA and CDR2 FQGNSA. With 0 bases removed from V and 0 bases from J, the gap between germline ends came to 8 bases. The CDR3 loop spans 15 amino acids. Written as DNA, the CDR3 is TGTGCCAGCAGCTTAGCGCTAGGAGCTAACTATGGCTACACCTTC. Protein product: CASSLALGANYGYTF.

This clone occurred a few times. V and J are TRBV9 and TRBJ1-1; D not certain. Germline CDR1 reads SGDLS; CDR2 reads YYNGEE. This CDR3 has 14 amino acids. Deletions cut 5 bases from V and 3 bases from J, with 14 bases between. The chain's CDR3 is CASRRATMDTEAFF. CDR3 DNA sequence: TGTGCCAGCAGAAGAGCCACAATGGACACTGAAGCTTTCTTT.

This rearrangement joins TRBV7-6 to TRBJ1-1; TRBD1 agrees at 7 bases. Germline-derived CDR1 and CDR2 are SGHVS and FNYEAQ. Losses at the gene ends were 1 base for V and 1 base for J; bases not matched to a gene: 9. CDR3 length equals 17 residues. In DNA form, the CDR3 reads TGTGCCAGCAGCTTAGTTCCCTGGGGACAGACGAACACTGAAGCTTTCTTT. This translates into CASSLVPWGQTNTEAFF. Full variable domain (rest looked up from reference TRBV7-6 and TRBJ1-1): GAGVSQSPRYKVTKRGQDVALRCDPISGHVSLYWYRQALGQGPEFLTYFNYEAQQDKSGLPNDRFSAERPEGSISTLTIQRTEQRDSAMYRCASSLVPWGQTNTEAFFGQGTRLTVV.

The V call is TRBV6-2 or TRBV6-3, the J call TRBJ1-2, with a weak D call TRBD1 (6 bases). Germline V CDR1 and CDR2: MNHEY, SVGEGT. The CDR3 has 13 amino acids. With 4 bases removed from V and 4 bases from J, the gap between germline ends came to 10 bases. The CDR3 DNA follows: TGTGCCAGCAGTTCCCAGGGGACCTATGGCTACACCTTC. Amino acids: CASSSQGTYGYTF.

The chain uses TRBV7-2 and TRBJ1-1, with D hard to call. Trimming stripped 4 bases from V and 1 base from J, with 13 bases between. Germline V gene sequence: CDR1 SGHTA, CDR2 FQGNSA. The CDR3 covers 15 residues. The CDR3 DNA follows: TGTGCCAGCAGCTACCACAAGTCAGCGAACACTGAAGCTTTCTTT. Translating gives CASSYHKSANTEAFF.

This clone has a handful of counts. V gene TRBV5-1 combines with J gene TRBJ1-1; 7 nucleotides agree with TRBD1. The length of the CDR3 is 14 residues. V lost 5 bases, J lost 13 bases, and 17 bases stayed unmatched. The V gene's germline CDR1 is SGHRS and CDR2 YFSETQ. The DNA of the CDR3 is TGCGCCAGCAGGGAGACTGGGACAGCCCCCCGGGTTTTCTTT. The encoded protein is CASRETGTAPRVFF.

The rearrangement links TRBV6-5 to TRBJ2-7; either TRBD1 or TRBD2 may fit D (6 bases each). Germline CDR1 is MNHEY and CDR2 is SVGAGI. This CDR3 is built from 14 residues. The germline V and J ends were trimmed by 5 bases and 5 bases, with 16 bases remaining between them. CDR3 amino acids: CASSLQGGLNEQYV. CDR3 nucleotide sequence: TGTGCCAGCAGTCTCCAAGGGGGGCTGAACGAGCAGTACGTC.

This rearrangement joins TRBV3-1 (or the pseudogene TRBV3-2) to TRBJ1-5, with D unresolved. The germline V gene encodes CDR1 LGHDT and CDR2 YNNKEL (reference sequence). The CDR3 totals 14 residues. Trimming left V 3 bases short and J 7 bases short, with 13 bases between. The CDR3 loop is CASSQSGGGQPQHF. CDR3 sequence (DNA): TGTGCCAGCAGCCAGTCGGGAGGTGGACAGCCCCAGCATTTT.

The rearrangement uses TRBV4-1 and TRBJ2-1; 11 positions agree with TRBD2. V shed 0 bases, J shed 8 bases, and the junction held 9 bases outside the gene matches. The CDR3 loop spans 17 amino acids. The germline CDR1 and CDR2 sequences are MGHRA and YSYEKL. The CDR3 region has the DNA TGCGCCAGCAGCCAAGATATAGCGGGGGGGCCTAGGGATGAGCAGTTCTTC. It codes for CASSQDIAGGPRDEQFF.

The chain links TRBV10-1 to TRBJ2-7; possibly TRBD1 for D (7 bases). The CDR3 covers 15 residues. Trimming removed 9 bases at V and 0 bases at J, with 18 bases between. Germline assignment: CDR1 WNHNN and CDR2 SYGVQD (reference sequence). The CDR3 nucleotides are TGCGCCAGTTCAGGGGGGCTTCCCGACTCCTACGAGCAGTACTTC. Translating it yields CASSGGLPDSYEQYF.

V usage is TRBV6-4 and J usage is TRBJ1-1; 11 nucleotides match TRBD1. Trimming took 2 bases from V and 2 from J; bases not matched to a gene: 1. The CDR3 runs 15 residues. Germline CDR1 reads MRHNA; CDR2 reads SNTAGT. Here the CDR3 DNA reads TGTGCCAGCAGTGACCGGACAGGGGGCAACACTGAAGCTTTCTTT. This gives the protein CASSDRTGGNTEAFF.

The chain combines TRBV6-2 or TRBV6-3 with TRBJ2-7; TRBD1 matches 7 bases. The germline V gene encodes CDR1 MNHEY and CDR2 SVGEGT. The CDR3 contains 13 residues. The V gene end was trimmed by 2 bases and the J gene end by 3 bases; junction bases not matched to a gene: 1. CDR3 nucleotide sequence: TGTGCCAGCAGTTACAGGGGGCTCTACGAGCAGTACTTC. The encoded protein is CASSYRGLYEQYF.

Remarks on this clone: Other DNA sequences in the sample encode the same CDR3. This chain links TRBV5-1 with TRBJ2-1, with D perhaps matching TRBD2 (5 bases). This CDR3 comprises 12 residues. Germline loops: CDR1 SGHRS, CDR2 YFSETQ. The V end lost 4 bases, the J end lost 7 bases, and 9 bases lay between the germline ends. The CDR3 region is CASSLGVNEQFF. The DNA of the CDR3 is TGCGCCAGCAGCCTGGGAGTAAATGAGCAGTTCTTC.

This chain joins TRBV4-2 and TRBJ2-3; no reliable D call. CDR3 length equals 15 residues. Germline V gene sequence: CDR1 LGHNA, CDR2 YNFKEQ. Trimming pared 0 bases from V and 6 bases from J, leaving 13 bases between. The CDR3 bases are TGTGCCAGCAGCCAAGAGTGGTCGGCCGCGGATACGCAGTATTTT. Its protein product is CASSQEWSAADTQYF.

The chain uses TRBV11-1 and TRBJ2-7; 7 nucleotides agree with TRBD2. V lost 3 bases and J lost 2; bases outside the gene matches: 4. The CDR3 totals 14 residues. Germline CDR1 and CDR2: SGHAT and FQDESV (reference sequence). DNA for the CDR3: TGTGCCAGCAGCTTCAGTGGGACTACCTACGAGCAGTACTTC. It codes for CASSFSGTTYEQYF.